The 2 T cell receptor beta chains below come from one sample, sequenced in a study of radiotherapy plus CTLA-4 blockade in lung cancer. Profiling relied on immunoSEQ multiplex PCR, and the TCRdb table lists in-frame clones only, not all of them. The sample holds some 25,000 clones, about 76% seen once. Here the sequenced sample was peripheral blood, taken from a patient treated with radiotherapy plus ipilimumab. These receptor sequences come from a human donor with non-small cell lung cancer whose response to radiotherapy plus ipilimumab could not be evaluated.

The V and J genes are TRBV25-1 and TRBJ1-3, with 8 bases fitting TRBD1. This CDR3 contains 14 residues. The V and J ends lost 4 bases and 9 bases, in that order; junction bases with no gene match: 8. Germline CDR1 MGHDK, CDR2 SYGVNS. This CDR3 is CASSVGQGAGTIYF. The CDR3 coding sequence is TGTGCCAGCAGTGTAGGACAGGGAGCAGGCACCATATATTTT.

The CDR3 sequence is CASSVYGSWTDTQYF. The CDR3 nucleotides read TGTGCCAGCAGCGTATACGGGAGTTGGACAGATACGCAGTATTTT. The rearrangement links TRBV9 to TRBJ2-3; D is possibly TRBD2 (6 bases). Germline assignment: CDR1 SGDLS and CDR2 YYNGEE. The V gene lost 1 base and the J gene lost 3 bases, with 12 bases spanning the gap. The CDR3 spans 15 residues.